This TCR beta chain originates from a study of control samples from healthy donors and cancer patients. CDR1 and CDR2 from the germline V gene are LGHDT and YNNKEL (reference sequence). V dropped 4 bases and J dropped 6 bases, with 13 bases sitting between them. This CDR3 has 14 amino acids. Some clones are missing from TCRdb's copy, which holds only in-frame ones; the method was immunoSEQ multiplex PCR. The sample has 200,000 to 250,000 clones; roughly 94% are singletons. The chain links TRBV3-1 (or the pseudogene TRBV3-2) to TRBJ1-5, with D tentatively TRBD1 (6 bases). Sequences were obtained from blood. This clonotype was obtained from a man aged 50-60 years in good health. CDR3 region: CASSLRGVSQPQHF. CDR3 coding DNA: TGTGCCAGCAGCCTTAGGGGGGTAAGTCAGCCCCAGCATTTT.